This T cell receptor (beta chain) was sequenced for a study of control samples from healthy donors and cancer patients. The ends were cut back, 8 bases at V and 0 bases at J, with 10 bases in the middle. The CDR3 length is 13 residues. Germline CDR1 LNHDA, CDR2 SQIVND (reference sequence). Libraries were prepared by immunoSEQ multiplex PCR; TCRdb keeps only in-frame clonotypes and omits some of them. The top ten hold over 11% of the sample, which has about 53,000 clones, about nine tenths seen once. The source material was PBMCs. This chain joins TRBV19 and TRBJ1-1, with D possibly being TRBD1 (5 bases). This sequence originates from a man aged 60 to 75 with head and neck cancer. CDR3 in amino acids: CASVGHMNTEAFF. CDR3 DNA: TGTGCCAGTGTAGGACACATGAACACTGAAGCTTTCTTT. Supplemented by reference TRBV19 and TRBJ1-1, the full variable domain reads DGGITQSPKYLFRKEGQNVTLSCEQNLNHDAMYWYRQDPGQGLRLIYYSQIVNDFQKGDIAEGYSVSREKKESFPLTVTSAQKNPTAFYLCASVGHMNTEAFFGQGTRLTVV.